This TCR beta chain derives from a study of blood T cell repertoires in COVID-19. Germline values: CDR1 MDHEN, CDR2 SYDVKM. V lost 0 bases and J lost 4, with 15 bases in between. This CDR3 has 16 residues. This table comes from immunoSEQ multiplex PCR, and its TCRdb copy is limited to in-frame clones, with some not included. The sample lists about 300,000 clones; about 83% were seen once. The clonotype was recovered from a woman between 45 and 65 years old with acute or convalescent COVID-19. The chain carries TRBV28 and TRBJ1-2; weak D call: TRBD1 (6 bases). Sequenced: peripheral blood. The CDR3 DNA reads TGTGCCAGCAGTTTATGGTCCCGGGGGGCCGTCTATGGCTACACCTTC. This translates into CASSLWSRGAVYGYTF.